The rows below give T cell receptor beta chains drawn from one sample of a study of regulatory T cells in long-lasting Graves disease. TCRdb processed the multiplex PCR reads anew with MiXCR; each CDR3 protein has one entry. The sample records over 400,000 distinct CDR3 sequences, approximately 14% being singletons. These data were also reused for a study on T cells in Graves' hyperthyroidism and ophthalmopathy.

The sample consisted of peripheral blood mononuclear cells (PBMCs), taken at new diagnosis, from a patient treated with antithyroid drugs. Every receptor here comes from a woman aged 45 to 65 with Graves disease. Each CDR3 is given with its conserved first and last residue. The D gene is left open where the match is weak. Clone size is given for some rows only: seen once, a few or many times, or a class if the clone is expanded.

j_call,clone_size,d_call,v_call,cdr3_aa,cdr3_nt
TRBJ1-1,many,NA,TRBV12-3/TRBV12-4,CASSLVPGPPEAFF,TGTGCCAGCAGTTTGGTTCCCGGCCCCCCTGAAGCTTTCTTT
TRBJ2-7,NA,NA,TRBV30,CAWRVMGGRKTYEQYF,TGTGCCTGGAGGGTGATGGGGGGCAGAAAGACCTACGAGCAGTACTTC
TRBJ2-1,few,TRBD2,TRBV5-4,CASSLVGLAGIYNEQFF,TGTGCCAGCAGCTTGGTGGGACTAGCGGGAATCTACAATGAGCAGTTCTTC
TRBJ2-5,many,NA,TRBV20-1,CSARRGLETQYF,TGCAGTGCCAGACGGGGTCTGGAGACCCAGTACTTC
TRBJ2-3,many,NA,TRBV3-1,CASSLTSIRDTQYF,TGTGCCAGCAGCCTCACTAGTATACGAGATACGCAGTATTTT
TRBJ2-4,NA,NA,TRBV6-5,CASSYSSWEAKNIQYF,TGTGCCAGCAGTTACTCGTCCTGGGAGGCCAAAAACATTCAGTACTTC
TRBJ1-6,many,NA,TRBV7-2,CASSLMQGLNSPLHF,TGTGCCAGCAGCCTCATGCAGGGGTTGAATTCACCCCTCCACTTT
TRBJ2-1,many,TRBD2,TRBV7-2,CASSFWTSVYNEQFF,TGTGCCAGCAGCTTCTGGACTAGCGTTTACAATGAGCAGTTCTTC
TRBJ2-7,few,TRBD1,TRBV29-1,CSARTGNIYEQYF,TGCAGCGCCCGGACAGGGAACATCTACGAGCAGTACTTC
TRBJ1-2,many,NA,TRBV5-4,CASSEQQGYGYTF,TGTGCCAGCAGCGAACAACAGGGCTATGGCTACACCTTC
TRBJ2-1,NA,TRBD1,TRBV28,CASSSQTGTAYNEQFF,TGTGCCAGCAGTTCCCAGACCGGGACAGCGTACAATGAGCAGTTCTTC
TRBJ2-1,few,NA,TRBV19,CASNPTPSFYNEQFF,TGTGCCAGCAATCCAACACCTTCCTTCTACAATGAGCAGTTCTTC
TRBJ2-2,many,TRBD1,TRBV28,CASSLLRGLAGELFF,TGTGCCAGCAGTTTACTCAGGGGGCTCGCCGGGGAGCTGTTTTTT
TRBJ2-4,NA,NA,TRBV12-3/TRBV12-4,CASSLRGSLGNIQYF,TGTGCCAGCAGTCTTCGGGGAAGCCTGGGAAACATTCAGTACTTC
TRBJ2-2,many,TRBD2,TRBV27,CASSLRGLAETGELFF,TGTGCCAGCAGTTTACGGGGACTAGCGGAAACCGGGGAGCTGTTTTTT
TRBJ1-2,many,NA,TRBV18,CASSPPGDGYGYTF,TGTGCCAGCTCACCGCCAGGGGACGGTTATGGCTACACCTTC
TRBJ2-1,NA,TRBD2,TRBV6-1,CASSRGGSNEQFF,TGTGCCAGCAGTCGGGGCGGGAGTAATGAGCAGTTCTTC
TRBJ1-5,NA,TRBD1,TRBV6-9,CASSYGSGGASNQPQHF,TGTGCCAGCAGTTACGGGTCAGGGGGCGCAAGCAATCAGCCCCAGCATTTT
TRBJ2-7,NA,TRBD2,TRBV2,CASSVGLVSYEQYF,TGTGCCAGCAGTGTAGGACTAGTAAGCTACGAGCAGTACTTC
TRBJ2-1,NA,TRBD1,TRBV2,CASSEDTGVIGNEQFF,TGTGCCAGCAGTGAAGATACAGGGGTGATTGGCAATGAGCAGTTCTTC
TRBJ1-1,many,NA,TRBV3-1,CASSQGGGYNTEAFF,TGTGCCAGCAGCCAAGGGGGAGGGTACAACACTGAAGCTTTCTTT
TRBJ2-3,NA,TRBD1,TRBV29-1,CSVERDRPGLEEAQYF,TGCAGCGTTGAAAGGGACAGACCGGGCCTTGAAGAAGCGCAGTATTTT
TRBJ1-3,few,NA,TRBV12-3/TRBV12-4,CASSRDGISGNTIYF,TGTGCCAGCAGTCGAGACGGGATCTCTGGAAACACCATATATTTT
TRBJ2-3,many,TRBD2,TRBV27,CASSLSGRMDTQYF,TGTGCCAGCAGTTTAAGCGGGAGGATGGATACGCAGTATTTT
TRBJ1-5,NA,TRBD1,TRBV13,CASSLGREGAWQPQHF,TGTGCCAGCAGCTTAGGCCGAGAGGGGGCTTGGCAGCCCCAGCATTTT
TRBJ1-2,many,NA,TRBV12-3/TRBV12-4,CASSEQTHGYTF,TGTGCCAGCAGTGAACAGACCCATGGCTACACCTTC
TRBJ1-5,few,NA,TRBV4-2,CASSQEDTQPQHF,TGTGCCAGCAGCCAAGAGGACACGCAGCCCCAGCATTTT
TRBJ2-5,many,TRBD1,TRBV12-3/TRBV12-4,CASSPPDRETQYF,TGTGCCAGCAGTCCACCGGACAGGGAGACCCAGTACTTC
TRBJ2-2,many,TRBD2,TRBV10-1,CASTPTSGRQSGELFF,TGCGCCAGCACCCCGACTAGCGGGAGACAATCCGGGGAGCTGTTTTTT
TRBJ1-5,NA,NA,TRBV12-3/TRBV12-4,CASSLSRGSHSNQPQHF,TGTGCCAGCAGCTTAAGCCGGGGCAGCCATAGCAATCAGCCCCAGCATTTT
TRBJ2-7,many,TRBD1,TRBV5-1,CASSYGTGNSYEQYF,TGCGCCAGCAGCTATGGGACAGGGAACTCCTACGAGCAGTACTTC
TRBJ2-1,few,NA,TRBV4-1,CASSQVSFRLGRINEQFF,TGCGCCAGCAGCCAAGTCTCATTTCGACTAGGCCGAATCAATGAGCAGTTCTTC
TRBJ2-1,many,TRBD2,TRBV28,CASSLQEAGGGSYNEQFF,TGTGCCAGCAGTTTACAGGAGGCGGGAGGGGGATCCTACAATGAGCAGTTCTTC
TRBJ1-2,many,TRBD1,TRBV28,CASSIPDRRDYGYTF,TGTGCCAGCAGTATCCCGGACAGGAGAGACTATGGCTACACCTTC
TRBJ2-2,few,NA,TRBV28,CASRYRDPSSGELFF,TGTGCCAGCAGATACCGGGACCCTAGTTCCGGGGAGCTGTTTTTT
TRBJ2-1,NA,NA,TRBV7-6,CASSAGYKSYNEQFF,TGTGCCAGCAGCGCAGGGTATAAGTCCTACAATGAGCAGTTCTTC
TRBJ1-1,NA,TRBD1,TRBV19,CASSALDRLNTEAFF,TGTGCCAGTAGTGCGCTGGACAGGTTGAACACTGAAGCTTTCTTT
TRBJ1-5,many,TRBD1,TRBV28,CASGPGQVVNQPQHF,TGTGCCAGCGGACCGGGACAGGTCGTGAATCAGCCCCAGCATTTT
TRBJ2-7,few,TRBD1,TRBV12-3/TRBV12-4,CASSYSTGFLSYEQYF,TGTGCCAGCAGTTACTCGACAGGGTTCCTCTCCTACGAGCAGTACTTC
TRBJ2-7,few,TRBD1,TRBV11-1,CASSFGQARGYEQYF,TGTGCCAGCAGCTTTGGACAGGCCCGGGGCTACGAGCAGTACTTC
TRBJ2-3,once,TRBD1,TRBV11-2,CASTRRGTGGLATDTQYF,TGTGCCAGCACCCGACGAGGGACAGGGGGCCTCGCAACAGATACGCAGTATTTT
TRBJ2-1,many,NA,TRBV5-1,CASSPPDPSGQFF,TGCGCCAGCAGCCCCCCGGACCCCTCGGGGCAGTTCTTC
TRBJ2-3,many,TRBD2,TRBV11-3,CASSRGLAEDTQYF,TGTGCCAGCAGCCGAGGACTAGCGGAGGATACGCAGTATTTT
TRBJ2-5,few,TRBD2,TRBV11-2,CAGSRGLAAQETQYF,TGTGCCGGCAGCCGGGGACTAGCAGCACAAGAGACCCAGTACTTC
TRBJ2-3,NA,TRBD1,TRBV6-1,CASSIPGQGIDTQYF,TGTGCCAGCAGCATCCCGGGACAGGGGATAGATACGCAGTATTTT
TRBJ1-4,NA,NA,TRBV7-3,CASSVTGSTNEKLFF,TGTGCCAGCAGCGTAACAGGCTCAACTAATGAAAAACTGTTTTTT